This passage covers 23 T cell receptor beta chains from one sample sequenced in a study of human T cells and chemical hapten exposure. Documented time point: pre-sensitization, week 0. Documented treatment: therapeutic diphenylcyclopropenone sensitization with weekly scalp DPC. In TCRdb, the RACE reads were re-called with MiXCR into one record per CDR3 protein. The sample holds around 62,000 distinct CDR3 sequences, around 6.6% seen once. Sequenced here: whole blood, sampled in connection with sensitization to the hapten diphenylcyclopropenone (DPC). All receptors come from a woman aged 25 to 39 with alopecia areata. Some clones in this sample may be carry-over from other donors' samples.

Concerning this clonotype: Since a much larger clone is just one base distant, this may be a read error. This chain joins TRBV9 and TRBJ2-6, with D possibly being TRBD1 (5 bases). Germline CDR1 is SGDLS and CDR2 is YYNGEE. CDR3 length: 15 residues. The CDR3: CASSGRNSGAHVLTF. The CDR3 nucleotides read TGTGCCAGCAGCGGGCGCAACTCTGGGGCCCACGTCCTGACTTTC.

Ten or more counts support this clonotype. This chain joins TRBV20-1 and TRBJ1-2, with D perhaps matching TRBD1 (6 bases). The CDR3 length is 12 residues. Looked up from germline, CDR1 is DFQATT and CDR2 is SNEGSKA (reference sequence). V dropped 3 bases and J dropped 2 bases, with 7 bases sitting between them. As DNA, the CDR3 is TGCAGTGCTAGCACAGGGAACTATGGCTACACCTTC. This sequence encodes CSASTGNYGYTF.

This clonotype was counted ten times or more. V and J are TRBV2 and TRBJ1-1; D remains unclear. Per germline, CDR1 SNHLY and CDR2 FYNNEI. This CDR3 has 15 amino acids. V was pared by 5 bases and J by 1 base, with 14 bases between. The CDR3 is CASSPQAARNTEAFF. CDR3 nucleotides: TGTGCCAGCAGTCCCCAAGCAGCCAGGAACACTGAAGCTTTCTTT. Together with reference TRBV2 and TRBJ1-1, the CDR3 gives the full variable domain: EPEVTQTPSHQVTQMGQEVILRCVPISNHLYFYWYRQILGQKVEFLVSFYNNEISEKSEIFDDQFSVERPDGSNFTLKIRSTKLEDSAMYFCASSPQAARNTEAFFGQGTRLTVV.

The chain links TRBV12-3 or TRBV12-4 to TRBJ1-5; TRBD1 is a possible D gene (5 bases). This CDR3 contains 14 residues. V dropped 7 bases and J dropped 4 bases, with 14 bases sitting between them. The DNA of the CDR3 is TGTGCCAGCACTACGGAGTGGGGGAATCAGCCCCAGCATTTT. Its protein is CASTTEWGNQPQHF.

This clonotype has a count of ten or more. The rearrangement uses TRBV4-2 and TRBJ2-3, with 12 positions matching TRBD2. Germline V CDR1 and CDR2: LGHNA, YNFKEQ. Trimming at V came to 5 bases and at J to 2 bases, leaving 8 bases not matched to a gene. The CDR3 is 17 amino acids. The CDR3 DNA reads as TGTGCCAGCAGCAGCCGACTAGCGGGGGCCAACACAGATACGCAGTATTTT. Protein product: CASSSRLAGANTDTQYF.

Ten or more counts support this clonotype. The chain combines TRBV11-3 with TRBJ2-7, with 8 positions matching TRBD1. J was trimmed by 5 bases and V by 3 bases; bases with no gene match: 9. Germline-derived CDR1 and CDR2 are SGHNT and YENEEA. The CDR3 consists of 15 residues. The CDR3 reads CASSFSSGTGNEQYF. CDR3 bases: TGTGCCAGCAGCTTCTCTTCCGGGACAGGCAACGAGCAGTACTTC.

Many counts were recorded for this clonotype. This chain joins TRBV2 and TRBJ2-3; 12 bases agree with TRBD2. The junction had 8 bases not matched to a gene; V was cut back by 4 bases and J by 6 bases. The CDR3 has 16 residues. The germline V gene has CDR1 SNHLY and CDR2 FYNNEI. In DNA, the CDR3 is TGTGCCAGCAGTGGGCTAGCGGGGGGGAGGGGGGATACGCAGTATTTT. Amino acids: CASSGLAGGRGDTQYF.

This clonotype was detected many times. V usage is TRBV7-2 and J usage is TRBJ2-7, with unresolved D. The CDR3 has 12 residues. CDR1 is SGHTA and CDR2 is FQGNSA in the germline V gene. V gave up 0 bases and J gave up 3 bases, with 3 bases separating them. The CDR3 DNA is TGTGCCAGCAGCTTAGCTTACTACGAGCAGTACTTC. Its translation: CASSLAYYEQYF.

This clonotype was detected ten times or more. The chain has TRBV18 and TRBJ2-7, with TRBD1 as a possible D gene (6 bases). Trimming pared 6 bases from V and 6 bases from J, leaving 15 bases between. The V gene's germline CDR1 is KGHSH and CDR2 LQKENI. The CDR3 is made up of 13 amino acids. The CDR3 sequence: CASSLQGGGEQYF. In nucleotides, the CDR3 is TGTGCCAGCTCTCTCCAAGGGGGTGGCGAGCAGTACTTC.

With regard to this clonotype: At one end the junction does not follow the germline gene, possibly because of a read error. The V and J genes are TRBV20-1 and TRBJ1-2; tentative D call: TRBD1 (6 bases). CDR3 length: 17 amino acids. The germline V gene encodes CDR1 DFQATT and CDR2 SNEGSKA (reference sequence). DNA of the CDR3: TGCAGTGTTAGAGATCCGGTCAGGGGAGGAACCAACTATGGCTACACCTTC. Translation: CSVRDPVRGGTNYGYTF.

This clonotype was seen ten or more times. The rearrangement links TRBV5-1 to TRBJ2-1; TRBD2 aligns across 8 bases. The CDR3 is made up of 16 amino acids. Germline V CDR1 and CDR2: SGHRS, YFSETQ. Losses at the gene ends were 4 bases for V and 0 bases for J; bases not matched to a gene: 6. The CDR3 here is CASSRTGGLSYNEQFF. CDR3 sequence (DNA): TGCGCCAGCAGCAGAACGGGGGGGCTCTCCTACAATGAGCAGTTCTTC.

This clonotype came up many times. The chain's CDR3 is CASSDSAAQGPYEQYF. The CDR3 DNA sequence: TGTGCCAGCAGCGACTCGGCTGCTCAGGGTCCCTACGAGCAGTACTTC. The chain employs TRBV3-1 and TRBJ2-7; D might be TRBD1 (5 bases). Germline V gene data show CDR1 as LGHDT and CDR2 as YNNKEL (reference sequence). The CDR3 length is 16 residues. The V end lost 5 bases, the J end lost 2 bases, and 19 bases lay between the germline ends.

This clonotype was recorded at least ten times. The chain employs TRBV12-3 or TRBV12-4 and TRBJ1-1; possible D gene TRBD1, 6 bases. This CDR3 has 16 amino acids. V lost 2 bases, J lost 3 bases, and 16 bases lay in between. The CDR3 DNA sequence: TGTGCCAGCAGTTTAAGGGGGGGATATGGGTACACTGAAGCTTTCTTT. This gives the protein CASSLRGGYGYTEAFF.

This clonotype was found a few times. The V gene is TRBV18, the J gene TRBJ1-2; D may be TRBD1 (6 bases). This CDR3 has 15 residues. CDR1 is KGHSH, CDR2 LQKENI, per germline. The V and J ends lost 3 bases and 3 bases respectively, with 14 bases between them. CDR3 loop: CASSPYVQGDYGYTF. CDR3 DNA sequence: TGTGCCAGCTCACCGTATGTACAGGGCGACTATGGCTACACCTTC.

The V gene is TRBV30, the J gene TRBJ1-5; a weak D match, TRBD1 (5 bases). Trimming left V 4 bases short and J 1 base short, with 8 bases between. This CDR3 contains 13 residues. CDR1 GTSNPN and CDR2 SVGIG come from the germline V gene (reference sequence). CDR3 coding DNA: TGTGCCTGGAACGGGGGAAGCAATCAGCCCCAGCATTTT. Protein sequence: CAWNGGSNQPQHF.

The rearrangement links TRBV9 to TRBJ2-3, with 10 bases aligning to TRBD2. The V and J ends lost 4 bases and 3 bases, in that order; junction bases with no gene match: 8. CDR1 is SGDLS, CDR2 YYNGEE, per germline. The CDR3 loop spans 16 amino acids. The CDR3 spells CASSSLLAGKTDTQYF. The DNA for the CDR3 is TGTGCCAGCAGCTCCCTACTAGCGGGGAAGACAGATACGCAGTATTTT. The complete variable domain, with remaining parts taken from reference TRBV9 and TRBJ2-3, reads DSGVTQTPKHLITATGQRVTLRCSPRSGDLSVYWYQQSLDQGLQFLIQYYNGEERAKGNILERFSAQQFPDLHSELNLSSLELGDSALYFCASSSLLAGKTDTQYFGPGTRLTVL.

This clonotype was picked up many times. V and J are TRBV5-5 and TRBJ2-3, with D possibly being TRBD2 (5 bases). Trimming took off 8 bases at V and 4 bases at J, with 17 bases between the two ends. Germline CDR1 reads SGHKS; CDR2 reads YYEKEE (reference sequence). This CDR3 is built from 14 residues. CDR3 sequence reads: CASRTSPGADTQYF. CDR3 sequence (DNA): TGTGCCAGTCGCACTAGTCCCGGCGCAGATACGCAGTATTTT.

This clonotype was counted many times. This rearrangement joins TRBV6-5 to TRBJ2-7, with D perhaps assigned TRBD1 or TRBD2 (6 bases each). Between the trimmed V and J ends, which lost 6 bases and 2 bases, there was a span of 14 bases. Germline loops: CDR1 MNHEY, CDR2 SVGAGI. This CDR3 contains 14 residues. CDR3 in amino acids: CASRTGRLPYEQYF. The CDR3 DNA follows: TGTGCCAGCAGAACAGGGAGGTTGCCCTACGAGCAGTACTTC.

The chain combines TRBV6-5 with TRBJ1-5, with D perhaps matching TRBD1 (6 bases). Germline CDR1 MNHEY, CDR2 SVGAGI. V dropped 4 bases and J dropped 6 bases, with 13 bases sitting between them. CDR3 length: 14 amino acids. This chain's CDR3 is CASSSGAQGQPQHF. The CDR3 nucleotides are TGTGCCAGCAGTTCAGGGGCGCAGGGTCAGCCCCAGCATTTT.

This clonotype was counted ten times or more. The CDR3 region has the DNA TGTGCCAGCAGCCAAGATTTCTCAAGCTCCTACAATGAGCAGTTCTTC. This encodes CASSQDFSSSYNEQFF. The rearrangement links TRBV3-1 to TRBJ2-1; D is ambiguous. This CDR3 has 16 amino acids. Germline lookup yields CDR1 LGHDT and CDR2 YNNKEL (reference sequence). Trimming took off 0 bases at V and 0 bases at J, with 9 bases between the two ends.

In this sample, this clonotype turned up many times. The DNA for the CDR3 is TGCAGTGCTACCATCGGGGGCAGGCAAGAGACCCAGTACTTC. The encoded protein is CSATIGGRQETQYF. The V call is TRBV20-1, the J call TRBJ2-5; perhaps D is TRBD1 or TRBD2 (6 bases each). The ends were cut back, 4 bases at V and 2 bases at J, with 14 bases in the middle. CDR3 length: 14 residues. Germline V lookup: CDR1 DFQATT, CDR2 SNEGSKA (reference sequence).

Here the CDR3 DNA reads TGCAGCGTAGGGAAGGGTCTAGCGGGGTTCGGCAATGAGCAGTTCTTC. It encodes CSVGKGLAGFGNEQFF. The chain is built from TRBV29-1 and TRBJ2-1, with 9 positions matching TRBD2. The trim removed 6 bases at V and 6 bases at J, leaving 15 bases unmatched. This CDR3 comprises 16 residues. The germline V gene has CDR1 SQVTM and CDR2 ANQGSEA.

The CDR3, as DNA: TGCGCCAGCGCGACAGGGCAGTCCTATGGCTACACCTTC. Amino acid sequence: CASATGQSYGYTF. The chain recombines TRBV5-1 with TRBJ1-2; 7 bases fit TRBD1. This CDR3 contains 13 residues. Per germline, CDR1 SGHRS and CDR2 YFSETQ. V was clipped by 7 bases and J by 4 bases; unmatched bases: 7.